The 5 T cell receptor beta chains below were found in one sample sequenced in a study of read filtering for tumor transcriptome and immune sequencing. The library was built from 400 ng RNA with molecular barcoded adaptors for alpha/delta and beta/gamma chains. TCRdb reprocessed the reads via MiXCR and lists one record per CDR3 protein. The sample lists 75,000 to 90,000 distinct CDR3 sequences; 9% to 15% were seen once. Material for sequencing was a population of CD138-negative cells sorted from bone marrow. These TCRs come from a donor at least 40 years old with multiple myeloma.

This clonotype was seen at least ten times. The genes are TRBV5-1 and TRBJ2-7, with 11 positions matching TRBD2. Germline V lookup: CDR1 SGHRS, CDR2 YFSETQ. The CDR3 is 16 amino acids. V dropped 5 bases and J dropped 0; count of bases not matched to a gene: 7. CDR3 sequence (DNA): TGCGCCAGCAGAACCCGACTAGCGGGGAGCTCCTACGAGCAGTACTTC. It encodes CASRTRLAGSSYEQYF.

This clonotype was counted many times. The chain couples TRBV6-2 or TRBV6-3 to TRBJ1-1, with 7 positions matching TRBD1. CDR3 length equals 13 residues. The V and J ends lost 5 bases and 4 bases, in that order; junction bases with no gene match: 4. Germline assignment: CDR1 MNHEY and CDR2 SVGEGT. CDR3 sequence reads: CASSPTGATEAFF. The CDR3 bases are TGTGCCAGCAGTCCCACAGGGGCCACTGAAGCTTTCTTT.

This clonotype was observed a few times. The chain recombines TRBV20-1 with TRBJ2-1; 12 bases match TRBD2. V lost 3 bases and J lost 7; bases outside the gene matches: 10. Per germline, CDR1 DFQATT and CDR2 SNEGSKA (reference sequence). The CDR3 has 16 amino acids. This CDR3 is CSARPWASGGENEQFF. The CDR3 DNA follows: TGCAGTGCTAGGCCCTGGGCTAGCGGGGGGGAGAATGAGCAGTTCTTC.

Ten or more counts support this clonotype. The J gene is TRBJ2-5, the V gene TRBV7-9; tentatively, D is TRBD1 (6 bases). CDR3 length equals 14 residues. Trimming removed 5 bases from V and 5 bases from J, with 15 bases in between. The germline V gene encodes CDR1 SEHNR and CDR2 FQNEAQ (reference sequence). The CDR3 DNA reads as TGTGCCAGCAGCGGGGGCAGGGGAGCGGAGACCCAGTACTTC. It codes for CASSGGRGAETQYF.

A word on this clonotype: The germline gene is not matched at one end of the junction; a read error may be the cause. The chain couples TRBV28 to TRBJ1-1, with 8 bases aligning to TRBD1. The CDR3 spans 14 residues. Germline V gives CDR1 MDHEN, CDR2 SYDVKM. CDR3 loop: CASGPGGTGTEASF. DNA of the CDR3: TGTGCCAGCGGACCAGGGGGCACGGGCACTGAAGCTTCCTTT.